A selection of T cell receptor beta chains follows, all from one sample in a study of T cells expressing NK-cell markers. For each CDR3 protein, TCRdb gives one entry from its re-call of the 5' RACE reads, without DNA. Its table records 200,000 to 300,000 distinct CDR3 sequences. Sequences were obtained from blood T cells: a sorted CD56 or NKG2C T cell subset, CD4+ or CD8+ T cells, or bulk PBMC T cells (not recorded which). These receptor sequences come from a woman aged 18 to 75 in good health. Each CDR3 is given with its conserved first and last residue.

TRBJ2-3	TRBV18	CASSTRASGSTDTQYF
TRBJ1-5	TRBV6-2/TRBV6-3	CASSYEANQPQHF
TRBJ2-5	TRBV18	CASSPGQGETQYF
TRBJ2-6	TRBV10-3	CATAFDKSSGANVLTF
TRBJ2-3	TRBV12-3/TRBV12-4	CASSPWRGTDTQYF
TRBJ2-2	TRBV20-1	CSALPMTSGNTGELFF
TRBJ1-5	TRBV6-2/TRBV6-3	CASSYAEGSPQHF
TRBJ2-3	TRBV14	CASSQDTGMEYF
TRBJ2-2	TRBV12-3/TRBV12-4	CASSLPWKELFF
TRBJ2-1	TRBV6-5	CASSYSPSPSSYNEQFF
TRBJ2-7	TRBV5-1	CASSLPGTGAAEQYF
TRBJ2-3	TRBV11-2	CASSPQGGTRVDTQYF
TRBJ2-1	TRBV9	CASSVVGQAYNEQFF
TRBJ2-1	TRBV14	CASSRLAYTNEQFF
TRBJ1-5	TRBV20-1	CSAADREGNQPQHF
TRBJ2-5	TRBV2	CASIGALLPETQYF
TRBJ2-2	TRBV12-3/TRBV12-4	CASSFWIGGGGGELFF
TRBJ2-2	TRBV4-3	CASSQEGGTGRTGELFF
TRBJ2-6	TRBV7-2	CASSLRGGAGANVLTF
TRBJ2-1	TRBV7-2	CASSPPGQIYNEQFF
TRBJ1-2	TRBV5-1	CASSLLGGHRDGYTF
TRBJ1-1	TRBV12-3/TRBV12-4	CASIQQGAWNTEAFF
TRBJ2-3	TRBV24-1	CATSDPGTGGTDTQYF
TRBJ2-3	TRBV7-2	CASSLRVATDTQYF
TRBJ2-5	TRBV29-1	CSVGYTGTGFVETQYF
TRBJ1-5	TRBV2	CASRGGKGRSFQPQHF
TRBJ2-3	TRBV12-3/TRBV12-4	CASTPPPGADTQYF